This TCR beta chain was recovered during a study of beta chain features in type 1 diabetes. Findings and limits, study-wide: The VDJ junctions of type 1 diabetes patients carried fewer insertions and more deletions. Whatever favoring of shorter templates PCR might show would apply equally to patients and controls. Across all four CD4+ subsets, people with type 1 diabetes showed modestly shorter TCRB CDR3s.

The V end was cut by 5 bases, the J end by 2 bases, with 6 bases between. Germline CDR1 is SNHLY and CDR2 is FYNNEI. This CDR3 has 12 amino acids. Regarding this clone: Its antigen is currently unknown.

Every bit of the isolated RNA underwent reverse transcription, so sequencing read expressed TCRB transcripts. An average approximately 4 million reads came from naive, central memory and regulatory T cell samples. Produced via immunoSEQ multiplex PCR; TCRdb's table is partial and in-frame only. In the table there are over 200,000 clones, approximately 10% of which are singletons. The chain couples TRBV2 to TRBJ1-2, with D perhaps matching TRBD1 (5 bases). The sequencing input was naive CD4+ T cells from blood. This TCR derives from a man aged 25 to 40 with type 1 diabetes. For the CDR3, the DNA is TGTGCCAGCAGTCCAGGGAACTATGGCTACACCTTC. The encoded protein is CASSPGNYGYTF.